This T cell receptor beta chain was retrieved from a study of T cells in Graves' hyperthyroidism and ophthalmopathy. Germline CDR1 is LNHDA and CDR2 is SQIVND (reference sequence). CDR3 length: 13 residues. The V gene lost 3 bases and the J gene lost 2 bases, with 8 bases spanning the gap. Patients were excluded because of uncontrolled infection, other autoimmune disease, pregnancy or lactation. TCR beta CDR3 regions were amplified from RNA transcripts. When the TCR CDR3 underwent first-round RT-PCR, the HTBI primer set was used. TCRdb re-called the multiplex PCR reads through MiXCR, storing one row per CDR3 protein. The sample consists of about 740,000 distinct CDR3 sequences, around 13% of them appearing once.

The chain uses TRBV19 and TRBJ2-7, with D possibly matching TRBD1 (5 bases). The TCR originated in a young woman with Graves' hyperthyroidism. The sequenced sample consisted of blood. DNA for the CDR3: TGTGCCAGTAGTATGGACATCCCCTACGAGCAGTACTTC. This codes for CASSMDIPYEQYF.